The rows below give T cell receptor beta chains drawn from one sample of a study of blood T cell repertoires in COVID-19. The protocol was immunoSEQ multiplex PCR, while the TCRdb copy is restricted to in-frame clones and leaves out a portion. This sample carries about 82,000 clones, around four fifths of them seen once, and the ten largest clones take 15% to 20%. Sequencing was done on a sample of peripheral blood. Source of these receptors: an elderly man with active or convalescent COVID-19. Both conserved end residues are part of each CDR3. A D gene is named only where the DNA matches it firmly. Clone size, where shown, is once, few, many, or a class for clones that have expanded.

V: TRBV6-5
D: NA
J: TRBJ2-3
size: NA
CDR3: CASSWGGLSTDTQYF
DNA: TGTGCCAGCAGTTGGGGGGGCCTTAGCACAGATACGCAGTATTTT

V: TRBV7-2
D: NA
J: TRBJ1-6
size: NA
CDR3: CASSLLENSPLHF
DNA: TGTGCCAGCAGCTTATTAGAAAATTCACCCCTCCACTTT

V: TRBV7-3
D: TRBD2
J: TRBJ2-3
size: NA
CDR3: CASSLGIAGGTDTQYF
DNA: TGTGCCAGCAGCTTAGGTATAGCGGGAGGCACAGATACGCAGTATTTT

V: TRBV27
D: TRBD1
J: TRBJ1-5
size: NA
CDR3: CASGTGGQPQHF
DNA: TGTGCCAGTGGGACAGGGGGACAGCCCCAGCATTTT

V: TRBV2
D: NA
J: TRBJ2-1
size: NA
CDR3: CASTMGGPYNEQFF
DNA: TGTGCCAGCACTATGGGGGGGCCCTACAATGAGCAGTTCTTC

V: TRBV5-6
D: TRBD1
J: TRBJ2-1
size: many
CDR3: CASSLQGYNEQFF
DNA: TGTGCCAGCAGCTTACAGGGGTACAATGAGCAGTTCTTC

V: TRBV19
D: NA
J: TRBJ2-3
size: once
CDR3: CASSIRLIGTDTQYF
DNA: TGTGCCAGTAGTATCAGGCTTATCGGCACAGATACGCAGTATTTT

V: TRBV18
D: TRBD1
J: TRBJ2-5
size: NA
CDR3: CASSRDRGQGETQYF
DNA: TGTGCCAGCTCAAGGGACAGGGGGCAAGGAGAGACCCAGTACTTC

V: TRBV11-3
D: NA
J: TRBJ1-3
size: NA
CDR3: CASSFASVGVAGNTIYF
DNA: TGTGCCAGCAGCTTCGCTAGTGTAGGGGTTGCTGGAAACACCATATATTTT

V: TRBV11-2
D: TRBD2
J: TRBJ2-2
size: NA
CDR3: CASSLTSGSSVTGELFF
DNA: TGTGCCAGCAGCTTGACTAGCGGGAGTTCTGTCACCGGGGAGCTGTTTTTT

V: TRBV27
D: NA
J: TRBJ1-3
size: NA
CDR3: CASSRHNSGNTIYF
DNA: TGTGCCAGCAGCCGACACAACTCTGGAAACACCATATATTTT

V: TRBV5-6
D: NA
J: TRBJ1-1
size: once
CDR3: CASSFIRGSEAFF
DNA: TGTGCCAGCAGCTTTATCAGGGGCTCTGAAGCTTTCTTT

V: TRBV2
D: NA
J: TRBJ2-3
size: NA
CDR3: CASSVTGWSDTQYF
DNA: TGTGCCAGCAGTGTTACCGGGTGGTCAGATACGCAGTATTTT